A single sample is the source of the 15 T cell receptor beta chains below, sequenced in a study of CD8 T cells in Susac syndrome. Random hexamers served to reverse transcribe about 0.5 to 1 ug RNA. TCRdb reprocessed the immunoSEQ multiplex PCR reads via MiXCR and lists one record per CDR3 protein. The table has under 95,000 distinct CDR3 sequences, over 90% seen once. The specimen was CD4+ T cells from PBMCs. These receptors came from a human donor with Susac syndrome.

The chain links TRBV12-3 or TRBV12-4 to TRBJ1-2, with D tentatively TRBD1 (5 bases). The CDR3 has 12 amino acids. V lost 2 bases and J 8 bases, leaving 9 bases between the germline ends. CDR3 loop: CASSLRDGGYTF. For the CDR3, the DNA is TGTGCCAGCAGTTTACGGGACGGAGGCTACACCTTC.

The J gene is TRBJ2-6, the V gene TRBV9, with D hard to call. Germline CDR1 reads SGDLS; CDR2 reads YYNGEE. The CDR3 loop spans 13 amino acids. Trimming took off 6 bases at V and 7 bases at J, with 11 bases between the two ends. This CDR3 reads CASKIQSANVLTF. DNA for the CDR3: TGTGCCAGCAAAATACAATCTGCCAACGTCCTGACTTTC.

The genes are TRBV30 and TRBJ1-2; possible D gene TRBD1, 5 bases. V dropped 0 bases and J dropped 4 bases, with 9 bases sitting between them. The length of the CDR3 is 13 residues. Germline V lookup: CDR1 GTSNPN, CDR2 SVGIG (reference sequence). CDR3 bases: TGTGCCTGGAGTGTGGGGCAGGGCTATGGCTACACCTTC. The encoded protein is CAWSVGQGYGYTF. The full variable domain, completed using reference TRBV30 and TRBJ1-2, is SQTIHQWPATLVQPVGSPLSLECTVEGTSNPNLYWYRQAAGRGLQLLFYSVGIGQISSEVPQNLSASRPQDRQFILSSKKLLLSDSGFYLCAWSVGQGYGYTFGSGTRLTVV.

The rearrangement links TRBV20-1 to TRBJ1-1; 9 bases line up with TRBD1. The trim removed 1 base at V and 1 base at J, leaving 1 base unmatched. Germline values: CDR1 DFQATT, CDR2 SNEGSKA (reference sequence). CDR3 length: 14 amino acids. CDR3 nucleotide sequence: TGCAGTGCTAGAGCGACAGGGGGGAACACTGAAGCTTTCTTT. The encoded protein is CSARATGGNTEAFF.

The J gene is TRBJ1-2, the V gene TRBV30; D might be TRBD1 (6 bases). Germline V gives CDR1 GTSNPN, CDR2 SVGIG (reference sequence). V shed 3 bases and J shed 2 bases, with 13 bases lying between them. The CDR3 covers 14 residues. The CDR3 DNA is TGTGCCTGGAGCACTCGGACAGAAAACTATGGCTACACCTTC. Amino acids: CAWSTRTENYGYTF.

The chain couples TRBV27 to TRBJ2-7, with D maybe TRBD2 (6 bases). Trimming removed 2 bases from V and 0 bases from J, with 14 bases in between. Germline lookup yields CDR1 MNHEY and CDR2 SMNVEV (reference sequence). The CDR3 loop spans 16 amino acids. The CDR3 coding sequence is TGTGCCAGCAGTTTAGGGCGGGGCCCACGCTCCTACGAGCAGTACTTC. Protein product: CASSLGRGPRSYEQYF.

The CDR3 region has the DNA TGTGCCAGCAGTGGCCTCACCTGGCAGTTCTTC. Translating it yields CASSGLTWQFF. V gene TRBV2 combines with J gene TRBJ2-1; D is uncertain. Germline CDR1 and CDR2: SNHLY and FYNNEI. V lost 4 bases to trimming and J lost 12 bases, with 10 bases between them. The CDR3 has 11 amino acids. The whole variable domain, remainder taken from reference TRBV2 and TRBJ2-1, is EPEVTQTPSHQVTQMGQEVILRCVPISNHLYFYWYRQILGQKVEFLVSFYNNEISEKSEIFDDQFSVERPDGSNFTLKIRSTKLEDSAMYFCASSGLTWQFFGPGTRLTVL.

The rearrangement links TRBV4-3 to TRBJ2-3, with 7 nucleotides matching TRBD1. The CDR3 runs to 11 residues. Germline loops: CDR1 LGHNA, CDR2 YSLEER. V was pared by 8 bases and J by 4 bases, with 0 bases of the junction left unmatched. The chain's CDR3 is CASGQADTQYF. CDR3 coding DNA: TGCGCCAGCGGACAGGCAGATACGCAGTATTTT.

The V gene is TRBV20-1, the J gene TRBJ1-1, with a tentative D call TRBD1 (5 bases). V was pared by 3 bases and J by 0 bases, with 14 bases between. The CDR3 is made up of 15 amino acids. Germline CDR1 and CDR2: DFQATT and SNEGSKA (reference sequence). The CDR3 DNA reads TGCAGTGCTAGTGGGGCGTGGGCCATGAACACTGAAGCTTTCTTT. Translation: CSASGAWAMNTEAFF.

The rearrangement uses TRBV6-5 and TRBJ2-2, with D perhaps TRBD1 (5 bases). The length of the CDR3 is 16 residues. V shed 2 bases and J shed 4 bases, with 14 bases lying between them. Germline V CDR1 and CDR2: MNHEY, SVGAGI. The CDR3 protein is CASSYLTGVITGELFF. The CDR3 nucleotides are TGTGCCAGCAGTTACCTAACAGGAGTGATCACCGGGGAGCTGTTTTTT.

The CDR3 DNA reads as TGTGCCTGGAGTCCTAGCGGTACCGGGGAGCTGTTTTTT. Translation: CAWSPSGTGELFF. The rearrangement joins TRBV30 to TRBJ2-2, with 7 nucleotides matching TRBD2. Per germline, CDR1 GTSNPN and CDR2 SVGIG (reference sequence). With V trimmed by 2 bases and J by 5 bases, 2 bases remained unmatched. The CDR3 has 13 amino acids. Full variable domain (rest looked up from reference TRBV30 and TRBJ2-2): SQTIHQWPATLVQPVGSPLSLECTVEGTSNPNLYWYRQAAGRGLQLLFYSVGIGQISSEVPQNLSASRPQDRQFILSSKKLLLSDSGFYLCAWSPSGTGELFFGEGSRLTVL.

The chain carries TRBV6-5 and TRBJ2-3, with D perhaps given as TRBD1 or TRBD2 (6 bases each). This CDR3 is built from 13 residues. The V gene's germline CDR1 is MNHEY and CDR2 SVGAGI. Trimming took 6 bases from V and 3 from J, leaving 10 bases between them. CDR3 in DNA: TGTGCCAGCAGGAGGGGGGCGACAGATACGCAGTATTTT. Its protein product is CASRRGATDTQYF.

This clonotype was seen a few times. The V call is TRBV7-2, the J call TRBJ2-7; D is ambiguous. Trimming cost V 3 bases and J 6 bases, with 9 bases left between them. Germline-derived CDR1 and CDR2 are SGHTA and FQGNSA. The CDR3 is made up of 12 amino acids. The DNA of the CDR3 is TGTGCCAGCAGCTTGGGCCTCGTCGAGCAGTACTTC. This encodes CASSLGLVEQYF.

The V call is TRBV20-1, the J call TRBJ2-7; 11 bases map to TRBD2. This CDR3 comprises 15 residues. Germline CDR1 is DFQATT and CDR2 is SNEGSKA (reference sequence). After removal of 1 base from V and 1 base from J, the junction contained 3 bases not matched to a gene. The CDR3 protein is CSARGSSGGSYEQYF. CDR3 nucleotides: TGCAGTGCTAGAGGGTCTAGCGGGGGGTCCTACGAGCAGTACTTC.

The chain couples TRBV20-1 to TRBJ2-1; D may match TRBD1 or TRBD2 (6 bases each). The CDR3 contains 18 residues. CDR1 DFQATT and CDR2 SNEGSKA come from the germline V gene (reference sequence). V lost 4 bases to trimming and J lost 0 bases, with 22 bases between them. The chain's CDR3 is CSATPGVTGPLSYNEQFF. The CDR3 region has the DNA TGCAGTGCTACCCCGGGGGTAACAGGGCCCCTCTCCTACAATGAGCAGTTCTTC.